This T cell receptor (beta chain) was documented in a study of blood T cell repertoires in COVID-19. Study-level information: Acute and convalescent COVID-19 samples came from the United States, Italy and Spain. From T cells, B-cell-depleted T cells, or PBMCs came the material, which was cDNA or gDNA.

Authors' processing steps: Quantification of nucleated cells was approximated via reference gene primer amplification. Data came from immunoSEQ multiplex PCR; TCRdb stores just in-frame clones and leaves some out. V and J calls and clone size follow that table, whereas D and trimming were derived from the DNA. Counted here are 100,000 to 140,000 clones, approximately 81% occurring once; the ten biggest clones make up about 4%. There are 15 residues in the CDR3. Germline CDR1 and CDR2: SGDLS and YYNGEE. V lost 0 bases to trimming and J lost 7 bases, with 16 bases between them. The rearrangement uses TRBV9 and TRBJ1-1; D gene unclear. The receptor was isolated from a human donor in a cohort sampled during active COVID-19. Specimen: peripheral blood. This CDR3 is CASSVERLRAIEAFF. The CDR3 bases are TGTGCCAGCAGCGTAGAAAGGCTACGAGCGATTGAAGCTTTCTTT.